A selection of T cell receptor beta chains follows, all from one sample in a study of vaccination effects on CD4 cells after COVID-19. No cognate antigen is known for these TCRs. Clones were sequenced by immunoSEQ multiplex PCR, and TCRdb holds only the in-frame ones, with some missing. The table includes about 53,000 clones, approximately 80% detected once. The sample in question was CD4+ T cells from PBMCs cultured without peptide, obtained before COVID-19 vaccination. The receptor set was obtained from a human donor who received a COVID-19 vaccine. The CDR3 runs from the conserved cysteine through the conserved F or W. The D gene is left open where the match is weak. Size values are once, few and many counts, or a class for expanded clones, and some rows have none.

v_call,cdr3_length,clone_size,j_call,d_call,cdr3_aa,cdr3_nt
TRBV6-4,17,once,TRBJ1-2,NA,CASSPSFTGVGLYGYTF,TGTGCCAGCAGTCCGTCCTTCACGGGCGTAGGTCTCTATGGCTACACCTTC
TRBV3-1/TRBV3-2,15,once,TRBJ2-5,TRBD1,CASRPARGYWETQYF,TGTGCCAGCAGACCTGCCAGGGGGTATTGGGAGACCCAGTACTTC
TRBV11-2,17,NA,TRBJ2-2,NA,CASSLLSWGANTGELFF,TGTGCCAGCAGCTTATTATCATGGGGGGCTAACACCGGGGAGCTGTTTTTT
TRBV4-1,16,NA,TRBJ1-3,TRBD1,CASSLYSTGSGNTIYF,TGCGCCAGCAGCCTCTACTCGACAGGGAGTGGAAACACCATATATTTT
TRBV5-1,15,NA,TRBJ2-1,TRBD1,CASSSRQGRNNEQFF,TGCGCCAGCAGCTCAAGACAGGGCAGGAACAATGAGCAGTTCTTC
TRBV5-1,14,NA,TRBJ2-3,NA,CASSLGGDGDTQYF,TGCGCCAGCAGCTTGGGTGGGGATGGGGATACGCAGTATTTT
TRBV30,12,NA,TRBJ1-2,NA,CAWSLSNYGYTF,TGTGCCTGGAGTTTGAGCAACTATGGCTACACCTTC
TRBV6-5,14,NA,TRBJ2-3,TRBD2,CAIRSSGGTDTQYF,TGTGCCATTCGGAGTAGCGGGGGCACAGATACGCAGTATTTT
TRBV7-2,16,NA,TRBJ2-5,NA,CASSSSLRGAQETQYF,TGTGCCAGCAGCTCCAGCCTCAGAGGGGCCCAAGAGACCCAGTACTTC
TRBV28,15,NA,TRBJ1-1,NA,CATKNGRRMNTEAFF,TGTGCCACCAAGAACGGCCGTCGGATGAACACTGAAGCTTTCTTT
TRBV10-3,12,NA,TRBJ2-1,NA,CAISESGNEQFF,TGTGCCATCAGTGAGTCGGGAAATGAGCAGTTCTTC
TRBV30,15,NA,TRBJ1-4,NA,CAWSVDMRGNEKLFF,TGTGCCTGGAGTGTCGATATGAGGGGAAATGAAAAACTGTTTTTT
TRBV9,16,NA,TRBJ2-3,TRBD2,CASSAGLAGATDTQYF,TGTGCCAGCAGCGCCGGACTAGCGGGGGCCACAGATACGCAGTATTTT
TRBV7-8,15,NA,TRBJ2-1,NA,CASSHRRTEYNEQFF,TGTGCCAGCAGCCACCGGAGGACGGAATACAATGAGCAGTTCTTC
TRBV29-1,12,NA,TRBJ1-1,NA,CSVEDNSNGQHF,TGCAGCGTTGAAGATAATTCTAATGGACAGCACTTT
TRBV28,14,NA,TRBJ1-1,NA,CASSPGGSNTEAFF,TGTGCCAGCAGCCCGGGGGGGTCGAACACTGAAGCTTTCTTT
TRBV6-5,15,NA,TRBJ1-3,NA,CASTPPSGRGNTIYF,TGTGCCAGCACTCCACCCTCGGGTAGGGGAAACACCATATATTTT
TRBV24-1,15,NA,TRBJ2-1,TRBD1,CATSDLKTGHSEQFF,TGTGCCACCAGTGATTTGAAGACAGGGCACAGTGAGCAGTTCTTC
TRBV6-5,14,NA,TRBJ1-2,TRBD1,CASKGTGTNYGYTF,TGTGCCAGCAAAGGGACAGGGACCAACTATGGCTACACCTTC
TRBV5-1,13,NA,TRBJ2-3,NA,CASRRGGSDTQYF,TGCGCCAGCAGAAGAGGAGGCTCAGATACGCAGTATTTT
TRBV3-1/TRBV3-2,15,NA,TRBJ2-5,NA,CASSYTNGGKETQYF,TGTGCCAGCAGCTATACGAACGGGGGAAAAGAGACCCAGTACTTC
TRBV6-5,16,once,TRBJ1-5,NA,CASSYTWDFSNQPQHF,TGTGCCAGCAGTTACACCTGGGACTTTAGCAATCAGCCCCAGCATTTT
TRBV5-6,14,NA,TRBJ2-6,NA,CASSFTSGANVLTF,TGTGCCAGCAGCTTTACGTCTGGGGCCAACGTCCTGACTTTC
TRBV6-6,14,NA,TRBJ2-2,TRBD2,CASRVQRGTGELFF,TGTGCCAGCAGGGTTCAGCGGGGTACCGGGGAGCTGTTTTTT
TRBV29-1,13,few,TRBJ2-1,NA,CSARTTEYNEQFF,TGCAGCGCCCGGACGACAGAATACAATGAGCAGTTCTTC
TRBV6-2/TRBV6-3,13,once,TRBJ2-5,NA,CASSYGKSETQYF,TGTGCCAGCAGTTACGGGAAATCCGAGACCCAGTACTTC
TRBV15,17,NA,TRBJ1-1,TRBD1,CATSGRDRVNKNTEAFF,TGTGCCACCAGCGGTCGGGACAGGGTAAACAAGAACACTGAAGCTTTCTTT
TRBV19,14,few,TRBJ1-1,TRBD1,CASRFDRGATEAFF,TGTGCCAGTAGATTTGACAGGGGCGCGACTGAAGCTTTCTTT
TRBV5-4,15,few,TRBJ1-6,TRBD1,CASSSAGTGRTTLHF,TGTGCCAGCAGCTCCGCCGGGACAGGGAGAACGACCCTCCACTTT
TRBV6-5,15,NA,TRBJ1-6,NA,CASSYSNRDNSPLHF,TGTGCCAGCAGTTACTCGAATAGGGATAATTCACCCCTCCACTTT
TRBV18,16,NA,TRBJ1-3,TRBD1,CASSPKTGASGNTIYF,TGTGCCAGCTCACCGAAAACAGGGGCCTCTGGAAACACCATATATTTT
TRBV7-8,14,NA,TRBJ1-2,TRBD1,CASSLLQGSQGYTF,TGTGCCAGCAGCTTGTTACAGGGGTCGCAGGGCTACACCTTC
TRBV21-1,16,NA,TRBJ2-1,NA,CASSKGGVDRGVEQFF,TGTGCCAGCAGCAAGGGGGGAGTGGACAGGGGTGTTGAGCAGTTCTTC
TRBV11-2,12,few,TRBJ1-1,NA,CASSHHAVEAFF,TGTGCCAGCAGCCATCACGCGGTTGAAGCTTTCTTT
TRBV7-2,16,NA,TRBJ2-5,TRBD2,CASTLQGTSGKETQYF,TGTGCCAGCACCTTACAGGGGACTAGCGGCAAAGAGACCCAGTACTTC
TRBV5-4,16,NA,TRBJ1-2,NA,CASSLDPGRDLGGYTF,TGTGCCAGCAGCTTGGACCCCGGCAGGGATCTCGGTGGCTACACCTTC
TRBV19,20,once,TRBJ1-2,NA,CASTLTPRQKPLPASYGYTF,TGTGCCAGTACCCTAACCCCTCGACAGAAACCCCTCCCGGCGAGCTATGGCTACACCTTC
TRBV30,16,NA,TRBJ2-3,TRBD1,CAWSGSRGLRTDTQYF,TGTGCCTGGAGTGGTTCCAGGGGGTTGCGCACAGATACGCAGTATTTT